The clone carrying this T cell receptor (beta chain) was observed many times. What it binds is not known. The sample is drawn from a study of T cells in Graves' hyperthyroidism and ophthalmopathy. Study context: Any treatment followed the collection of peripheral blood at initial diagnosis. Findings and limits, study-wide: A median around 6 months before onset, the model predicted ophthalmopathy. A model of 13 V-J features distinguished ophthalmopathy from stable hyperthyroidism.

RNA transcripts provided the source from which TCR beta CDR3 regions were amplified. First-round RT-PCR with HTBI primers amplified the TCR CDR3 region. MiXCR, applied by TCRdb to the multiplex PCR reads, yields one record per CDR3 protein. The sample has a few hundred thousand distinct CDR3 sequences, about 20% seen once. The V segment lost 6 bases and the J segment 0 bases; nucleotides outside the gene matches: 7. Germline-derived CDR1 and CDR2 are DFQATT and SNEGSKA (reference sequence). This CDR3 spans 14 amino acids. The source of this sequence is a woman in her 70s with Graves' ophthalmopathy. The V and J genes are TRBV20-1 and TRBJ1-1; 7 nucleotides agree with TRBD1. The sequencing sample was made of blood. CDR3 protein: CSAPWDSMNTEAFF. The CDR3 bases are TGCAGTGCACCTTGGGACAGTATGAACACTGAAGCTTTCTTT.